The rows below give T cell receptor beta chains drawn from one sample of a study of cytomegalovirus exposure and HLA in healthy donors. Sequencing was performed with immunoSEQ multiplex PCR; in TCRdb, only in-frame clones are kept and a portion is missing. The data contain around 200,000 clones, about three quarters of them singletons. The sample comprised PBMCs. The source of these receptors is a woman in her thirties in good health and CMV-seronegative. The CDR3 runs from the conserved cysteine through the conserved F or W. A D gene is named only where the DNA matches it firmly. Some rows mark clone size as missing; the rest say once, few, many or name a class of expanded clone.

v_gene	d_gene	j_gene	abundance	CDR3nt	CDR3aa
TRBV6-6	TRBD1	TRBJ2-7	-	TGTGCCAGCAGTTACCACCCGGGACAGAGGCCCTTCGCGCAGTACTTC	CASSYHPGQRPFAQYF
TRBV28	-	TRBJ2-3	-	TGTGCCAGCATAGCTGGCGGGGCGGAGGATACGCAGTATTTT	CASIAGGAEDTQYF
TRBV30	TRBD1	TRBJ1-2	-	TGTGCCTGGAGGGCAGGGGGCTATGGCTACACCTTC	CAWRAGGYGYTF
TRBV20-1	-	TRBJ2-5	-	TGCAGTGCTAGAGAATCGGAGACCCAGTACTTC	CSARESETQYF
TRBV7-9	TRBD2	TRBJ2-1	-	TGTGCCAGCAGCTTAGCTGGGAGGGGTGTTGACAATGAGCAGTTCTTC	CASSLAGRGVDNEQFF
TRBV6-5	-	TRBJ1-3	-	TGTGCCAGCAGTTTTTTCGGAGGTTCTGGAAACACCATATATTTT	CASSFFGGSGNTIYF
TRBV14	-	TRBJ2-7	-	TGTGCCAGCAGCCCCAGAACCTCCTCCTACGAGCAGTACTTC	CASSPRTSSYEQYF
TRBV19	TRBD2	TRBJ2-7	-	TGTGCCACCACTAGCGGGAGGAACTACGAGCAGTACTTC	CATTSGRNYEQYF
TRBV9	TRBD1	TRBJ1-6	-	TGTGCCAGCAGCGTAGCGGACAGGGGGTATTCACCCCTCCACTTT	CASSVADRGYSPLHF
TRBV9	-	TRBJ2-5	-	TGTGCCAGCAGCGTAGATAGAGGTGGACAAGAGACCCAGTACTTC	CASSVDRGGQETQYF
TRBV14	-	TRBJ2-3	-	TGTGCCAGCAGCCAAGTGCGGACAGCCGAAAATACGCAGTATTTT	CASSQVRTAENTQYF
TRBV6-1	-	TRBJ2-1	-	TGTACCGCCGGGACACCCTATTATGAGCAGTTCTTC	CTAGTPYYEQFF
TRBV29-1	-	TRBJ1-2	-	TGCAGCGTCGCGGACACTAACTATGGCTACACCTTC	CSVADTNYGYTF
TRBV28	TRBD1	TRBJ1-5	-	TGTGCCAGCAGTATAGGGACAGGGGGGAATCAGCCCCAGCATTTT	CASSIGTGGNQPQHF
TRBV19	-	TRBJ1-2	-	TGTGCCAGTAGTCTGGGAGGTACCTATGGCTACACCTTC	CASSLGGTYGYTF
TRBV15	-	TRBJ1-4	-	TGTGCCACCAGCAGAGCGACAACCGGGAGTTCGGAACTGTTTTTT	CATSRATTGSSELFF
TRBV5-6	TRBD1	TRBJ1-2	-	TGTGCCAGCAGCCTTGACCGGGACAGGGGATCTGGCTACACCTTC	CASSLDRDRGSGYTF
TRBV19	TRBD1	TRBJ2-7	few	TGTGCCAGTAGTGGGGGACAGGGGCAGGTCGAGCAGTACTTC	CASSGGQGQVEQYF
TRBV6-5	TRBD2	TRBJ2-2	-	TGTGCCAGCAATCGAGCGGGGGGAAACACCGGGGAGCTGTTTTTT	CASNRAGGNTGELFF
TRBV30	TRBD2	TRBJ2-5	many	TGTGCCCAGGAGACTAGCGGGCACCCTTGGGAGACCCAGTACTTC	CAQETSGHPWETQYF
TRBV6-5	TRBD1	TRBJ1-2	-	TGTGCCAGCAGTTACTCCGGGGACAGGTGGAGCTACACCTTC	CASSYSGDRWSYTF
TRBV11-2	-	TRBJ1-6	-	TGTGCCAGCAGCTTAGAGGCCGACAGTTCACCCCTCCACTTT	CASSLEADSSPLHF
TRBV9	-	TRBJ1-1	-	TGTGCCAGCAGCGTATCAGGGGACACTGAAGCTTTCTTT	CASSVSGDTEAFF
TRBV9	-	TRBJ2-5	-	TGTGCCAGCAGCTCGCGGACAGTGGGGCGAGAGACCCAGTACTTC	CASSSRTVGRETQYF
TRBV28	TRBD2	TRBJ2-2	-	TGTGCCAGCAAGGGCCTAGCGGGGGACCTCACCGGGGAGCTGTTTTTT	CASKGLAGDLTGELFF
TRBV6-1	-	TRBJ1-2	-	TGTGCCAGCAGTGAATTCCGGGGTGTGGGGGGGTCGAGTACTCGCTATGGCTACACCTTC	CASSEFRGVGGSSTRYGYTF
TRBV5-4	-	TRBJ2-2	-	TGTGCCAGCAGCTTGGAGACTACCGGCACCGGGGAGCTGTTTTTT	CASSLETTGTGELFF
TRBV4-1	-	TRBJ2-7	-	TGCGCCAGCAGCCAGATCCCACAGGGGAGGTACGAGCAGTACTTC	CASSQIPQGRYEQYF
TRBV5-4	-	TRBJ1-2	-	TGTGCCAGCAGCTTGGCCAGCAGCGACTATGGCTACACCTTC	CASSLASSDYGYTF
TRBV7-9	-	TRBJ2-2	-	TGTGCCAGCAGCTTAGTAACGGGTTCCCACGGGGAGCTGTTTTTT	CASSLVTGSHGELFF
TRBV7-9	-	TRBJ2-3	-	TGTGCCAGCAGCTTCCGGGGTACGCAGTATTTT	CASSFRGTQYF
TRBV2	-	TRBJ1-4	-	TGTGCCAGCAGTGAAGGTGGCCAGGGGTACGAAAAACTGTTTTTT	CASSEGGQGYEKLFF
TRBV5-4	TRBD1	TRBJ2-2	-	TGTGCCAGCAGCCGGGACAGGAGGAACACCGGGGAGCTGTTTTTT	CASSRDRRNTGELFF
TRBV18	-	TRBJ1-1	few	TGTGCCAGCTCACCACCGGGCACAGGTGAAGCTTTCTTT	CASSPPGTGEAFF
TRBV9	TRBD1	TRBJ1-1	-	TGTGCCAGCAGCGTAGTCGGGACAGCTGAAGCTTTCTTT	CASSVVGTAEAFF
TRBV2	TRBD1	TRBJ1-2	-	TGTGCCAGCAGTGCGGGGACAGGGGGCGTTGTTTATGGCTACACCTTC	CASSAGTGGVVYGYTF
TRBV5-1	TRBD1	TRBJ1-1	-	TGCGCCAGCAGCTGGGGACAGCAGAACACTGAAGCTTTCTTT	CASSWGQQNTEAFF
TRBV11-2	-	TRBJ1-1	-	TGTGCCAGCAGCCCCGTATTACCAGGGACTGAAGCTTTCTTT	CASSPVLPGTEAFF
TRBV4-2	TRBD1	TRBJ2-6	-	TGTGCCAGCAGCCAGGCGGACAGGGGGGTCTCCTCTGGGGCCAACGTCCTGACTTTC	CASSQADRGVSSGANVLTF
TRBV10-2	TRBD2	TRBJ2-7	few	TGCGCCAGCAGTGACCCCGGACTAGCGGCTTACGAGCAGTACTTC	CASSDPGLAAYEQYF
TRBV5-1	-	TRBJ2-7	few	TGCGCCAGCAGCTTGGGACCCGCGCAGCAGGACATCTCCTACGAGCAGTACTTC	CASSLGPAQQDISYEQYF
TRBV19	TRBD2	TRBJ2-1	once	TGTGCCAGTAGTGCCGACGAGGGGCGGGAGGGGAGCAATGAGCAGTTCTTC	CASSADEGREGSNEQFF
TRBV5-1	-	TRBJ1-2	-	TGCGCCAGCGCCCTGGGGGCTCGAGGACCTACGAGTTTTGGCACCTTC	CASALGARGPTSFGTF
TRBV6-1	-	TRBJ2-2	-	TGTGCCAGCACCGAGGCAGGGGTGGGCACCGGGGAGCTGTTTTTT	CASTEAGVGTGELFF
TRBV29-1	-	TRBJ1-2	few	TGCAGCGTTTGGAGCCCTGGAGGCTACACCTTC	CSVWSPGGYTF
TRBV27	-	TRBJ2-7	-	TGTGCCAGCAGTCCCCTCACCAGGGGACGATTGAAACGCTACGAGCAGTACTTC	CASSPLTRGRLKRYEQYF
TRBV9	-	TRBJ2-5	-	TGTGCCAGCAGCGGGCAGGGGGGCCAAGAGACCCAGTACTTC	CASSGQGGQETQYF
TRBV6-5	TRBD1	TRBJ1-2	-	TGTGCCAGCAGTTATGGAAACAGGGGGTCAGGTGGCTACACCTTC	CASSYGNRGSGGYTF
TRBV5-1	TRBD2	TRBJ2-1	-	TGCGCCAGCAGCTTGATTAGCGGGGACTTCTCCTACAATGAGCAGTTCTTC	CASSLISGDFSYNEQFF
TRBV30	-	TRBJ2-1	-	TGTGCCTGGAGTGTACACAGGGAGGGTGAGCAGTTCTTC	CAWSVHREGEQFF
TRBV6-5	-	TRBJ1-1	-	TGTGCCAGCAGTCGCCTGGGGGGAGGGCAAACTGAAGCTTTCTTT	CASSRLGGGQTEAFF
TRBV28	TRBD1	TRBJ2-7	few	TGTGCCAGCACCCGAACAGGGGGAAGCTCCTACGAGCAGTACTTC	CASTRTGGSSYEQYF
TRBV30	-	TRBJ2-7	-	TGTGCCTGGAGTGGGGGGCCCTACGAGCAGTACTTC	CAWSGGPYEQYF
TRBV11-1	-	TRBJ1-5	-	TGTGCCAGCAGCTTAGGAACAGGGCAGGGGAATCAGCCCCAGCATTTT	CASSLGTGQGNQPQHF
TRBV6-5	-	TRBJ1-1	-	TGTGCCAGCAGTTATAGGCGCGGTGGGAACACTGAAGCTTTCTTT	CASSYRRGGNTEAFF